The entry below gives a single T cell receptor (beta chain) sequence along with its context. The data are from a study of blood T cell repertoires in COVID-19. Clones were read by immunoSEQ multiplex PCR, and TCRdb kept only the in-frame ones, dropping some. The repertoire holds over 200,000 clones, with about nine tenths as singletons. Germline trimming cut 7 bases from V and 4 bases from J; bases unmatched to any gene: 7. The germline V gene has CDR1 LNHDA and CDR2 SQIVND (reference sequence). The CDR3 has 16 residues. The chain combines TRBV19 with TRBJ2-2; 12 nucleotides align to TRBD2. What was sequenced was peripheral blood. The source is a woman in her sixties with acute or convalescent COVID-19. The CDR3 DNA sequence: TGTGCCAGTAACCCTAGCGGGAGGGCCACCACCGGGGAGCTGTTTTTT. Translated: CASNPSGRATTGELFF.